The present entry profiles one T cell receptor (beta chain) with its context. The antigen it recognizes is unknown. No much larger clone is present one base from it, and per-base qualities are unavailable. This record belongs to a study of beta chain features in type 1 diabetes (dated by TCRdb to the late 2010s). Regarding the complete study: No differences in mean age, gender distribution, total cell number or subset yield were found between patients and healthy donors. Regulatory and stem cell-like memory subsets were obtained from only 8 patients and about 8 healthy donors, while naive and central memory subsets were obtained from all 28 donors. In the study, recently diagnosed type 1 diabetes patients and matched healthy donors were compared on the TCRB repertoires of their sorted circulating CD4+ T cell subsets. Across all samples, approximately 100 million sorted cells were examined, and cell number per subset correlated strongly with RNA yield.

A single peripheral blood draw of approximately 110 mL on average was collected from each donor into heparinised tubes. A BD FACSAria II was used to sort naive, central memory, regulatory and stem cell-like memory CD4+ T cells with a panel that included CD45RO, CCR7, CD25, CD127, CD95 and CD27. A purity above 95% was achieved for all sorted populations. PBMCs were separated immediately by Lymphoprep density gradient centrifugation and were stained directly, without being cultured. Samples were stained and sorted in pairs, with one healthy donor and one patient per experiment, so that batch effects were minimized. Germline trimming amounts to 4 bases on V and 5 bases on J, with 12 as the count of junction bases outside the gene matches. The germline V gene gives CDR1 as SGDLS and CDR2 as YYNGEE. The CDR3 contains 15 residues, cysteine and phenylalanine counted. Here the CDR3 DNA is all that survives: 45 bases in frame from base 1.

Results the study describes overall, beyond this receptor: Naive, central memory and regulatory TCRB repertoires appeared more similar among patients than among healthy donors. Shorter templates might have been favored by PCR, but patient and control samples were amplified and corrected together, so both groups would have been affected equally by any skew. Fewer insertions and more nucleotide deletions at VDJ recombination sites were observed in patients with type 1 diabetes, implying thymic rearrangement abnormalities. In all four CD4+ subsets, TCRB CDR3 length was moderately but significantly shorter in type 1 diabetes patients. Because cDNA rather than genomic DNA was sequenced, highly expressing activated cells could have been over-represented, although no difference in activation and CD3 levels was found between groups. Because small numbers of individuals were included in the HLA sub-analyses, any influence of HLA type on TCRB rearrangement was left unresolved.

All of the isolated RNA was reverse transcribed with the High Capacity cDNA Reverse Transcription Kit, so expressed TCRB transcripts were sequenced. Survey-depth immunoSEQ sequencing was performed on stem cell-like memory T cell samples, with an average of about 1.01 million total reads per sample. Sorted cells were lysed in RLT buffer, and RNA was extracted using DNase-treated RNeasy Micro or Mini kits according to cell number. To prevent cross-contamination, each cell subset was processed individually, whereas patient and healthy donor samples were processed jointly. The immunoSEQ multiplex PCR was used to amplify TCRB sequences from cDNA, generating 87-bp fragments that spanned the CDR3 region. Sequencing of the amplicons was performed on the Illumina HiSeq platform. For the original study's pipeline: PCR bias was corrected computationally using synthetic template baselines, and reads within Hamming distance 2 were collapsed, with unmergeable singletons discarded. By aligning reads against IMGT, V, D and J genes, CDR3 length, and insertions or deletions at six rearrangement sites were assigned. Within each subset, clonotype counts were normalized to the number of sorted cells before true diversity and Gini coefficients were calculated with the tcR R package. Repertoire sharing was quantified using the overlap coefficient calculated on TCRB nucleotide sequences. TCRdb retrieved this table from immuneACCESS and kept in-frame rearrangements only. Not all clones are present; in checked studies, unresolved V genes account for under half, and no reason is known for the remainder. Clonal size and the V and J genes are those of that table, whereas D and trimming came from the DNA. The sample yields about 15,000 clones; around 70% were counted once. The ten most abundant clones make up roughly 0.84% of the sample.

Recombination connected TRBV9 to TRBJ2-7, with 7 bases aligning to TRBD1. This TCR was recovered from a young man with type 1 diabetes. The sequenced material came from stem cell memory CD4+ T cells from blood. The sample's cell subset or site label, in plain terms: stem cell-like memory CD4+ T cells. This receptor carries the CDR3 CASSLTRGQSHEQYF. The DNA sequence is as follows: TGTGCCAGCAGCCTTACCCGGGGACAGTCCCACGAGCAGTACTTC.